Listed here is a single T cell receptor beta chain. The data derive from a study of blood T cell repertoires in COVID-19. On the study more broadly: Acute and convalescent COVID-19 samples came from the United States, Italy and Spain.

Source study methods: Amplification from reference gene primers served as the basis for estimated nucleated cell counts. TCRdb's copy holds only in-frame clones and misses some; the assay was immunoSEQ multiplex PCR. Clone size and the V and J calls come from that table; the DNA yielded D and trimming. The data show 85,000 to 110,000 clones, around 90% seen once. The germline gives CDR1 SGHTA, CDR2 FQGNSA. The CDR3 loop spans 16 amino acids. J was trimmed by 1 base and V by 5 bases; bases with no gene match: 6. The receptor was derived from a woman of 80 years or more in a cohort sampled during active COVID-19. The chain joins TRBV7-2 to TRBJ2-3; 10 bases line up with TRBD2. Sequencing was done on a sample of peripheral blood. The CDR3 loop is CASSRSGTSGTDTQYF. Written as DNA, the CDR3 is TGTGCCAGCAGCCGCAGCGGGACTAGCGGCACAGATACGCAGTATTTT.